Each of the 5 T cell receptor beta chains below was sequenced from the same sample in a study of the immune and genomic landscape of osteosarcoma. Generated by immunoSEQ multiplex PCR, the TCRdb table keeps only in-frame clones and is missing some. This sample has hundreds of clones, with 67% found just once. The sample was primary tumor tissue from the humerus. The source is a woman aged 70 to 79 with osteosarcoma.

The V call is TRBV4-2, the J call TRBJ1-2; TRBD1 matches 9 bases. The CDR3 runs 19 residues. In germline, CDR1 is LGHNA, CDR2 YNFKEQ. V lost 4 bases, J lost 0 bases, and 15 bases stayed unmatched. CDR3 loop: CASSLPPRDRESANYGYTF. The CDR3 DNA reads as TGTGCCAGCAGCCTCCCCCCCCGGGACAGGGAATCGGCTAACTATGGCTACACCTTC.

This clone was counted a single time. In DNA, the CDR3 is TGCGCCAGCAGCTTGGTCCTTAGCGGGACTATGGACACCGGGGAGCTGTTTTTT. It yields the protein CASSLVLSGTMDTGELFF. V gene TRBV5-1 combines with J gene TRBJ2-2, with 8 bases that match TRBD2. CDR3 size: 18 residues. Germline lookup yields CDR1 SGHRS and CDR2 YFSETQ. The V and J ends lost 0 bases and 3 bases, in that order; junction bases with no gene match: 10. The full variable domain, in which reference TRBV5-1 and TRBJ2-2 provide the parts outside the CDR3, is KAGVTQTPRYLIKTRGQQVTLSCSPISGHRSVSWYQQTPGQGLQFLFEYFSETQRNKGNFPGRFSGRQFSNSRSEMNVSTLELGDSALYLCASSLVLSGTMDTGELFFGEGSRLTVL.

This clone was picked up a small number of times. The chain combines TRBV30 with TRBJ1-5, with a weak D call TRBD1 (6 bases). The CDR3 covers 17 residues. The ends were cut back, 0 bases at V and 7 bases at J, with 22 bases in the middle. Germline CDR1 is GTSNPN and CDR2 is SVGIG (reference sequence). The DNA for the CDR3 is TGTGCCTGGAGTGTACCCACCCCGGGGGCGATCAGCCAGCCCCAGCATTTT. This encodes CAWSVPTPGAISQPQHF.

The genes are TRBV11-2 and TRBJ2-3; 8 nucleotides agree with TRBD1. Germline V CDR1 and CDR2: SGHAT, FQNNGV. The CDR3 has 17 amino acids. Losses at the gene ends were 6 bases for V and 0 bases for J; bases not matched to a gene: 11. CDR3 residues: CASRLQGALLSTDTQYF. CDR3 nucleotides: TGTGCCAGCAGACTCCAGGGGGCCCTTCTGAGCACAGATACGCAGTATTTT.

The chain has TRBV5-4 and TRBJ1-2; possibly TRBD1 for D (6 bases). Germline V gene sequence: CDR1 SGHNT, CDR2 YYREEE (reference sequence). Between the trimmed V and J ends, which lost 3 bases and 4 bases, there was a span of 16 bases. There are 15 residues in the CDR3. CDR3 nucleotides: TGTGCCAGCAGCTCGCTGGGGCGGGGGGCCTATGGCTACACCTTC. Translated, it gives CASSSLGRGAYGYTF.